This T cell receptor beta chain was recorded in a study of beta chain features in type 1 diabetes. Study details: Age, gender and cell yields were similar between patients and healthy donors. Sorted cells numbering around 100,000,000 were examined across all samples. The study's findings and limits: Whether TCRB rearrangement is influenced by HLA type went unresolved here. Researchers report that Type 1 diabetes patients had moderately but significantly shorter TCRB CDR3s across all four CD4+ subsets.

Notes on this clone: Its matching antigen is unknown.

Germline V gene lookup returns CDR1 SGHTA and CDR2 FQGTGA. The CDR3 loop spans 18 amino acids. Germline trimming cut 4 bases from V and 5 bases from J; bases unmatched to any gene: 16. Every bit of the isolated RNA underwent reverse transcription, so sequencing read expressed TCRB transcripts. It was found that naive, central memory and regulatory T cell samples averaged roughly 3.6 million reads. This table comes from immunoSEQ multiplex PCR, and its TCRdb copy is limited to in-frame clones, with some not included. The sample holds 200,000 to 300,000 clones, around 20% seen once. V is TRBV7-3 and J is TRBJ2-2, with TRBD1 matching 7 bases. Sequenced: naive CD4+ T cells from blood. This receptor was obtained from a woman between 40 and 55 years old with type 1 diabetes. DNA of the CDR3: TGTGCCAGCAGCTCCCTGGGAGACGCAAGGGGGCTTACCGGGGAGCTGTTTTTT. Residues: CASSSLGDARGLTGELFF.